Shown below are 25 T cell receptor beta chains from a single sample sequenced in a study of shared clonotypes between healthy human individuals. Sequencing used immunoSEQ multiplex PCR; TCRdb keeps in-frame clones, though not all of them. The table shows 2.3 million or so clones, with approximately 93% occurring only once. The sequenced sample consisted of naive CD4+ T cells from PBMCs. Subset specified: CD45RA+ positively selected. The receptors shown here come from a man younger than 35 in good health. Some clones in this sample may be carry-over from other donors' samples.

This sequence joins TRBV6-4 and TRBJ2-1, with 11 bases aligning to TRBD2. J lost 3 bases, V lost 3 bases, and 4 bases had no gene match. CDR1 is MRHNA, CDR2 SNTAGT, per germline. The CDR3 covers 16 residues. The CDR3 here is CASSETSGSFYNEQFF. In DNA form, the CDR3 reads TGTGCCAGCAGTGAAACTAGCGGGAGTTTCTACAATGAGCAGTTCTTC.

As for this clone: The same CDR3 can be traced to other DNA sequences in this sample. The chain carries TRBV27 and TRBJ2-6; D is unclear. The length of the CDR3 is 13 residues. V lost 6 bases, J lost 0 bases, and 3 bases lay in between. CDR1 and CDR2 (germline): MNHEY, SMNVEV (reference sequence). The CDR3: CASRPSGANVLTF. The CDR3 DNA reads as TGTGCCAGCAGGCCCTCTGGGGCCAACGTCCTGACTTTC.

This clone was observed a few times. The V and J genes are TRBV28 and TRBJ1-1, with D uncertain. The CDR3 totals 13 residues. From germline, CDR1 is MDHEN and CDR2 SYDVKM. Trimming took off 7 bases at V and 5 bases at J, with 14 bases between the two ends. CDR3 nucleotides: TGTGCCAGCAACGGCCCCACCGGGACTGAAGCTTTCTTT. It translates to CASNGPTGTEAFF. The entire variable domain, with the rest obtained from reference TRBV28 and TRBJ1-1, is as follows: DVKVTQSSRYLVKRTGEKVFLECVQDMDHENMFWYRQDPGLGLRLIYFSYDVKMKEKGDIPEGYSVSREKKERFSLILESASTNQTSMYLCASNGPTGTEAFFGQGTRLTVV.

This clone was observed once. The chain is built from TRBV20-1 and TRBJ1-2; D not certain. V lost 5 bases and J lost 14, with 15 bases in between. The germline gives CDR1 DFQATT, CDR2 SNEGSKA (reference sequence). The CDR3 loop spans 10 amino acids. CDR3 loop: CSAGQRWSTF. CDR3 nucleotide sequence: TGCAGTGCTGGGCAGAGGTGGAGTACCTTC.

This clone showed up just once. The chain is built from TRBV7-2 and TRBJ2-7; 7 nucleotides agree with TRBD2. The CDR3 is 16 residues long. The V gene's germline CDR1 is SGHTA and CDR2 FQGNSA. Trimming cost V 2 bases and J 5 bases; bases outside gene matches: 12. CDR3 region: CASSLMGGAVSHEQYF. DNA for the CDR3: TGTGCCAGCAGCTTAATGGGAGGGGCAGTTAGCCACGAGCAGTACTTC.

The CDR3 bases are TGTGCCAGCAGCCCAGAGCGGGAGCAACCCTACAATGAGCAGTTCTTC. It specifies CASSPEREQPYNEQFF. J is TRBJ2-1 and V is TRBV11-3; 8 positions agree with TRBD2. The CDR3 extends over 16 amino acids. V shed 5 bases, J shed 2 bases, and the junction held 8 bases outside the gene matches. Germline-derived CDR1 and CDR2 are SGHNT and YENEEA.

The V and J genes are TRBV4-1 and TRBJ1-4; maybe TRBD1 (5 bases). V was cut by 0 bases and J by 6 bases, with 17 bases left in between. Germline assignment: CDR1 MGHRA and CDR2 YSYEKL. This CDR3 comprises 17 residues. CDR3 coding DNA: TGCGCCAGCAGCCAAGATTTTCAGGGAGGAGGGTATGAAAAACTGTTTTTT. Its translation: CASSQDFQGGGYEKLFF.

Turning to this clone: Other DNA sequences of this sample code for an identical CDR3. This chain links TRBV30 with TRBJ1-5; D unresolved. The CDR3 has 13 residues. Germline V CDR1 and CDR2: GTSNPN, SVGIG (reference sequence). Trimming cost V 2 bases and J 2 bases, with 7 bases left between them. This chain's CDR3 is CAWSTGGNQPQHF. CDR3 coding DNA: TGTGCCTGGAGTACCGGTGGCAATCAGCCCCAGCATTTT.

Points on this clone: Other nucleotide sequences from this sample produce the same CDR3. The chain uses TRBV5-1 and TRBJ2-7, with 9 positions matching TRBD2. The trim removed 1 base at V and 2 bases at J, leaving 4 bases unmatched. The CDR3 spans 15 residues. Germline-derived CDR1 and CDR2 are SGHRS and YFSETQ. Here the CDR3 DNA reads TGCGCCAGCAGCTTGACTAGCGGGCCCACCTACGAGCAGTACTTC. As protein: CASSLTSGPTYEQYF.

This chain connects TRBV28 to TRBJ2-7, with D possibly TRBD1 on 6 matching bases. The CDR3 loop spans 13 amino acids. Per the germline V gene, CDR1 is MDHEN and CDR2 is SYDVKM. Trimming removed 4 bases at V and 3 bases at J, with 10 bases between. In DNA, the CDR3 is TGTGCCAGCAGTTGGACAGCCAACTACGAGCAGTACTTC. This codes for CASSWTANYEQYF. Together with reference TRBV28 and TRBJ2-7, the CDR3 gives the full variable domain: DVKVTQSSRYLVKRTGEKVFLECVQDMDHENMFWYRQDPGLGLRLIYFSYDVKMKEKGDIPEGYSVSREKKERFSLILESASTNQTSMYLCASSWTANYEQYFGPGTRLTVT.

The chain recombines TRBV28 with TRBJ1-5; D uncertain. CDR1 is MDHEN and CDR2 is SYDVKM in the germline V gene. With 5 bases removed from V and 9 bases from J, the gap between germline ends came to 14 bases. The CDR3 runs 13 residues. The DNA of the CDR3 is TGTGCCAGCAGTCCCCCCCCCATAGGGCCCCAGCATTTT. Translating it yields CASSPPPIGPQHF.

This chain joins TRBV5-1 and TRBJ1-1; 8 bases map to TRBD1. J was trimmed by 8 bases and V by 6 bases; bases with no gene match: 15. The CDR3 runs to 15 residues. Germline-derived CDR1 and CDR2 are SGHRS and YFSETQ. As DNA, the CDR3 is TGCGCCAGCAAGCCACAGGGGGACTCCTACAGGGAAGCTTTCTTT. Its protein product is CASKPQGDSYREAFF.

The V gene is TRBV5-1, the J gene TRBJ2-7; D possibly uses TRBD1 or TRBD2 (6 bases each). The V end lost 4 bases, the J end lost 1 base, and 15 bases lay between the germline ends. Germline CDR1 SGHRS, CDR2 YFSETQ. The CDR3 has 15 amino acids. This chain's CDR3 is CASSRTGAISYEQYF. The CDR3 region has the DNA TGCGCCAGCAGCCGAACGGGGGCGATATCCTACGAGCAGTACTTC.

This chain connects TRBV18 to TRBJ1-1, with 7 bases aligning to TRBD1. CDR1 and CDR2 from the germline V gene are KGHSH and LQKENI. The CDR3 loop spans 14 amino acids. The J segment lost 7 bases and the V segment lost 3 bases, leaving 8 bases of the junction unmatched. This CDR3 reads CASSPTTGDDEAFF. The CDR3 coding sequence is TGTGCCAGCTCACCTACAACAGGGGACGATGAAGCTTTCTTT. Filled out from reference TRBV18 and TRBJ1-1, the complete variable domain reads NAGVMQNPRHLVRRRGQEARLRCSPMKGHSHVYWYRQLPEEGLKFMVYLQKENIIDESGMPKERFSAEFPKEGPSILRIQQVVRGDSAAYFCASSPTTGDDEAFFGQGTRLTVV.

The chain joins TRBV27 to TRBJ2-4; 14 bases line up with TRBD2. Trimming removed 3 bases from V and 6 bases from J; junction bases left unmatched: 7. The CDR3 extends over 17 amino acids. CDR1 and CDR2 (germline): MNHEY, SMNVEV (reference sequence). The CDR3 nucleotides are TGTGCCAGCAGTTTCGGGGGACTAGCGGGAGATGTAAACATTCAGTACTTC. Protein sequence: CASSFGGLAGDVNIQYF.

This clone has only one observation. J is TRBJ1-1 and V is TRBV28, with 9 bases lining up with TRBD1. CDR1 and CDR2 from the germline V gene are MDHEN and SYDVKM. The V and J ends lost 2 bases and 0 bases, in that order; junction bases with no gene match: 4. The CDR3 contains 16 residues. Here the CDR3 reads CASSLRRTGVNTEAFF. CDR3 nucleotides: TGTGCCAGCAGTTTAAGGCGGACAGGGGTGAACACTGAAGCTTTCTTT.

The V and J genes are TRBV7-9 and TRBJ2-1; D is undetermined. The CDR3 loop spans 10 amino acids. Germline V gene lookup returns CDR1 SEHNR and CDR2 FQNEAQ (reference sequence). The V gene lost 8 bases and the J gene lost 10 bases, with 9 bases spanning the gap. The CDR3 DNA is TGTGCCAGCGGGGTAGTGGAGCAGTTCTTC. Its protein is CASGVVEQFF. Full variable domain (missing parts from reference TRBV7-9 and TRBJ2-1): DTGVSQNPRHKITKRGQNVTFRCDPISEHNRLYWYRQTLGQGPEFLTYFQNEAQLEKSRLLSDRFSAERPKGSFSTLEIQRTEQGDSAMYLCASGVVEQFFGPGTRLTVL.

The chain is built from TRBV5-4 and TRBJ1-4; D call uncertain. The germline gives CDR1 SGHNT, CDR2 YYREEE (reference sequence). Trimming took 4 bases from V and 4 from J, leaving 11 bases between them. This CDR3 region has 14 residues. CDR3 loop: CASSAPGLNEKLFF. For the CDR3, the DNA is TGTGCCAGCAGCGCTCCGGGCCTTAATGAAAAACTGTTTTTT. Supplemented by reference TRBV5-4 and TRBJ1-4, the full variable domain reads ETGVTQSPTHLIKTRGQQVTLRCSSQSGHNTVSWYQQALGQGPQFIFQYYREEENGRGNFPPRFSGLQFPNYSSELNVNALELDDSALYLCASSAPGLNEKLFFGSGTQLSVL.

The chain recombines TRBV5-4 with TRBJ2-1; D is perhaps TRBD2 (6 bases). There are 15 residues in the CDR3. CDR1 is SGHNT and CDR2 is YYREEE in the germline V gene (reference sequence). V was clipped by 0 bases and J by 6 bases, with 13 bases between them. CDR3 DNA: TGTGCCAGCAGCTTGGCTATGCGGGATGGCAATGAGCAGTTCTTC. Translated: CASSLAMRDGNEQFF. Combining the CDR3 with reference TRBV5-4 and TRBJ2-1 gives the whole variable domain ETGVTQSPTHLIKTRGQQVTLRCSSQSGHNTVSWYQQALGQGPQFIFQYYREEENGRGNFPPRFSGLQFPNYSSELNVNALELDDSALYLCASSLAMRDGNEQFFGPGTRLTVL.

V gene TRBV14 combines with J gene TRBJ2-1, with D unresolved. V shed 1 base and J shed 1 base, with 20 bases lying between them. The CDR3 spans 19 residues. Germline values: CDR1 SGHDN, CDR2 FVKESK. Here the CDR3 DNA reads TGTGCCAGCAGCCAAGCCCCTTTTGCGACCCTGCTGTCCTACAATGAGCAGTTCTTC. It yields the protein CASSQAPFATLLSYNEQFF.

J is TRBJ2-5 and V is TRBV6-5, with D unresolved. Germline CDR1 reads MNHEY; CDR2 reads SVGAGI. V was clipped by 0 bases and J by 2 bases, with 13 bases between them. There are 16 residues in the CDR3. The CDR3 loop is CASSYSPLGQQETQYF. Here the CDR3 DNA reads TGTGCCAGCAGTTACTCTCCCCTTGGGCAACAAGAGACCCAGTACTTC.

This rearrangement joins TRBV7-3 to TRBJ2-1, with 8 nucleotides matching TRBD2. The V and J ends lost 5 bases and 5 bases, in that order; junction bases with no gene match: 11. This CDR3 is 16 amino acids long. The V gene's germline CDR1 is SGHTA and CDR2 FQGTGA. The CDR3 reads CASSLTRTSRNNEQFF. The CDR3, as DNA: TGTGCCAGCAGCCTTACAAGGACTAGCCGGAACAATGAGCAGTTCTTC.

The CDR3 sequence is CAISRAGSGYEQYF. The CDR3 coding sequence is TGTGCCATCTCGAGGGCGGGATCGGGGTACGAGCAGTACTTC. The chain employs TRBV10-3 and TRBJ2-7; tentatively, D is TRBD2 (6 bases). Trimming removed 8 bases at V and 4 bases at J, with 18 bases between. Germline CDR1 ENHRY, CDR2 SYGVKD. The CDR3 is 14 residues long.

V usage is TRBV6-5 and J usage is TRBJ1-6; 8 bases map to TRBD1. CDR1 is MNHEY, CDR2 SVGAGI, per germline. Trimming cost V 6 bases and J 11 bases; bases outside gene matches: 6. There are 13 residues in the CDR3. The CDR3 loop is CASRRTGGPPLHF. CDR3 DNA: TGTGCCAGCAGACGCACAGGGGGGCCACCCCTCCACTTT.

The rearrangement joins TRBV4-3 to TRBJ2-1; D remains ambiguous. Germline V gene data show CDR1 as LGHNA and CDR2 as YSLEER. The V gene lost 1 base and the J gene lost 0 bases, with 7 bases spanning the gap. The CDR3 totals 15 residues. CDR3 sequence: CASSQVRSSYNEQFF. In DNA form, the CDR3 reads TGCGCCAGCAGCCAAGTCCGAAGCTCCTACAATGAGCAGTTCTTC.